The source of this T cell receptor beta chain is a study of identical twins. Whole-study results and caveats: Beta clonotypes that were abundant in cord blood contained fewer insertions, a pattern absent from memory repertoires. Twin-shared out-of-frame alpha sequences showed excess low generation probability.

Only healthy Caucasians were included as donors. Germline CDR1 is MNHEY and CDR2 is SVGEGT. V lost 8 bases to trimming and J lost 5 bases, with 15 bases between them. There are 13 residues in the CDR3. To note about this clonotype: Its antigen is currently unknown.

TCRdb recomputed calls from the 5' RACE reads with MiXCR, one row per CDR3 protein. Of more than 200,000 distinct CDR3 sequences in the sample, around an eighth are singletons; the top ten hold 7% to 9%. This chain uses TRBV6-2 or TRBV6-3 with TRBJ2-5; TRBD2 might be the D (5 bases). This clonotype originated in a woman between 18 and 29 years old in good health. Sample: memory (CD45RO+) T cells sorted from blood. The CDR3 nucleotides are TGTGCCAGCGGCGGGTCGGTTCCGGAGACCCAGTACTTC. Protein sequence: CASGGSVPETQYF.